This T cell receptor (beta chain) stems from a study of blood T cell repertoires in COVID-19. Across the study: Whether acute or convalescent, the COVID-19 samples came from the United States, Italy and Spain. PBMCs, B-cell-depleted T cells, or T cells were the source of the cDNA or gDNA that made up the material.

Germline lookup yields CDR1 GTSNPN and CDR2 SVGIG (reference sequence). V lost 0 bases to trimming and J lost 9 bases, with 12 bases between them. The CDR3 sequence is 13 residues long. Under the authors' procedure: Quantification of nucleated cells was approximated via reference gene primer amplification. Only in-frame clones appear in the TCRdb table, and some are missing; sequencing was by immunoSEQ multiplex PCR. V and J calls and clone size are given by that table; D and trimming were obtained from the DNA. The sample includes over 140,000 clones, roughly 81% seen only once; the top ten take approximately 9.4%.

The sequencing sample was made of peripheral blood. The rearrangement links TRBV30 to TRBJ2-1; D is possibly TRBD1 (5 bases). This clonotype originated in a woman between 45 and 65 years old with active or convalescent COVID-19. The CDR3 nucleotides read TGTGCCTGGAGTGTAGGGGTGCCTTCTGAGCAGTTCTTC. It specifies CAWSVGVPSEQFF. Together with reference TRBV30 and TRBJ2-1, the CDR3 gives the full variable domain: SQTIHQWPATLVQPVGSPLSLECTVEGTSNPNLYWYRQAAGRGLQLLFYSVGIGQISSEVPQNLSASRPQDRQFILSSKKLLLSDSGFYLCAWSVGVPSEQFFGPGTRLTVL.